These 15 T cell receptor beta chains were sequenced from one sample in a study of blood T cell repertoires in COVID-19. Data came from immunoSEQ multiplex PCR; TCRdb stores just in-frame clones and leaves some out. This table holds roughly 150,000 clones, approximately 90% found once. Sequencing was performed on peripheral blood. The source is a man between 50 and 59 years old who had recovered from COVID-19.

V and J are TRBV7-9 and TRBJ2-1; a weak D match, TRBD1 (6 bases). Trimming left V 0 bases short and J 7 bases short, with 10 bases between. Germline loops: CDR1 SEHNR, CDR2 FQNEAQ (reference sequence). The CDR3 is 14 amino acids. In DNA form, the CDR3 reads TGTGCCAGCAGCTTAGCGGGGCAGGGGAATGAGCAGTTCTTC. It yields the protein CASSLAGQGNEQFF.

This chain connects TRBV4-1 to TRBJ2-5; TRBD2 aligns across 8 bases. The CDR3 length is 15 residues. V gave up 2 bases and J gave up 4 bases; unmatched junction bases: 6. Looked up from germline, CDR1 is MGHRA and CDR2 is YSYEKL. The CDR3: CASSQLGTSLETQYF. CDR3 bases: TGCGCCAGCAGCCAACTAGGGACTAGTCTAGAGACCCAGTACTTC.

The V and J genes are TRBV5-6 and TRBJ2-7; 8 bases map to TRBD1. Trimming took 2 bases from V and 0 from J; bases not matched to a gene: 7. Germline CDR1 SGHDT, CDR2 YYEEEE. The CDR3 contains 16 residues. The chain's CDR3 is CASSFWAGGNSYEQYF. For the CDR3, the DNA is TGTGCCAGCAGCTTTTGGGCAGGGGGCAACTCCTACGAGCAGTACTTC.

The rearrangement joins TRBV9 to TRBJ1-1; D is undetermined. Trimming removed 2 bases from V and 8 bases from J, with 13 bases in between. This CDR3 spans 13 amino acids. Germline CDR1 reads SGDLS; CDR2 reads YYNGEE. This CDR3 is CASSVTGLSEAFF. CDR3 in DNA: TGTGCCAGCAGCGTTACGGGATTGTCAGAAGCTTTCTTT.

The rearrangement uses TRBV18 and TRBJ2-7; TRBD1 matches at 11 bases. Germline CDR1 and CDR2: KGHSH and LQKENI. Losses at the gene ends were 4 bases for V and 2 bases for J; bases not matched to a gene: 4. The CDR3 covers 15 residues. CDR3 residues: CASSQRTGGTYEQYF. The CDR3 bases are TGTGCCAGCTCACAGAGGACAGGGGGCACCTACGAGCAGTACTTC. Using reference TRBV18 and TRBJ2-7 for the parts outside the CDR3, the full variable domain is NAGVMQNPRHLVRRRGQEARLRCSPMKGHSHVYWYRQLPEEGLKFMVYLQKENIIDESGMPKERFSAEFPKEGPSILRIQQVVRGDSAAYFCASSQRTGGTYEQYFGPGTRLTVT.

This clone appeared a single time. The V and J genes are TRBV28 and TRBJ2-7; a possible D gene is TRBD1 (5 bases). Trimming shortened V by 3 bases and J by 7 bases, and 16 bases separated the two germline ends. Looked up from germline, CDR1 is MDHEN and CDR2 is SYDVKM. The CDR3 is 14 amino acids. The chain's CDR3 is CASSFYQGAEEQYF. The CDR3 coding sequence is TGTGCCAGCAGTTTTTATCAAGGGGCGGAGGAGCAGTACTTC.

The rearrangement uses TRBV5-1 and TRBJ2-2, with D maybe TRBD2 (5 bases). The length of the CDR3 is 14 residues. V dropped 5 bases and J dropped 2 bases, with 10 bases sitting between them. Germline V CDR1 and CDR2: SGHRS, YFSETQ. The CDR3 region is CASSTGINTGELFF. The CDR3 nucleotides read TGCGCCAGCAGTACCGGGATAAACACCGGGGAGCTGTTTTTT.

The chain recombines TRBV4-3 with TRBJ1-4, with a possible D match to TRBD1 (6 bases). Germline-derived CDR1 and CDR2 are LGHNA and YSLEER. The CDR3 contains 15 residues. V was trimmed by 1 base and J by 7 bases, leaving 13 bases between them. The CDR3: CASSQGTGGAEKLFF. Here the CDR3 DNA reads TGCGCCAGCAGCCAAGGGACGGGGGGGGCTGAAAAACTGTTTTTT.

This chain uses TRBV28 with TRBJ2-7; D might be TRBD1 (6 bases). The CDR3 is 15 residues long. The germline CDR1 and CDR2 sequences are MDHEN and SYDVKM. V was pared by 6 bases and J by 3 bases, with 18 bases between. CDR3 in DNA: TGTGCCAGCAGCGCTGCTGGACAGATGAGCTACGAGCAGTACTTC. It yields the protein CASSAAGQMSYEQYF.

J is TRBJ1-2 and V is TRBV4-2; 8 positions agree with TRBD1. Per the germline V gene, CDR1 is LGHNA and CDR2 is YNFKEQ. After removal of 0 bases from V and 8 bases from J, the junction contained 17 bases not matched to a gene. The CDR3 has 18 amino acids. This CDR3 is CASSQDRSGQGGGMGYTF. The CDR3 nucleotides are TGTGCCAGCAGCCAAGATAGAAGCGGACAGGGCGGCGGGATGGGCTACACCTTC.

The CDR3 here is CASSEAWAGYYNEQFF. CDR3 DNA: TGTGCCAGCAGTGAAGCGTGGGCGGGATATTACAATGAGCAGTTCTTC. The chain employs TRBV6-1 and TRBJ2-1; D perhaps matches TRBD2 (6 bases). With 0 bases removed from V and 4 bases from J, the gap between germline ends came to 13 bases. Germline assignment: CDR1 MNHNS and CDR2 SASEGT. The CDR3 is 16 amino acids.

The CDR3 here is CASSSWTGANYGYTF. As DNA, the CDR3 is TGTGCCAGCAGTTCCTGGACAGGAGCTAACTATGGCTACACCTTC. The V and J genes are TRBV6-5 and TRBJ1-2, with TRBD1 identical over 7 bases. CDR3 length: 15 amino acids. From germline, CDR1 is MNHEY and CDR2 SVGAGI. Losses at the gene ends were 4 bases for V and 0 bases for J; bases not matched to a gene: 5.

The chain recombines TRBV6-6 with TRBJ1-4; 9 bases map to TRBD1. Per germline, CDR1 MNHNY and CDR2 SVGAGI (reference sequence). Trimming at V came to 2 bases and at J to 8 bases, leaving 9 bases not matched to a gene. The CDR3 covers 16 residues. The DNA for the CDR3 is TGTGCCAGCAGTTACGATAAGGACAGGGGCCGCGAAAAACTGTTTTTT. Translating gives CASSYDKDRGREKLFF.

The chain couples TRBV3-1 (or the pseudogene TRBV3-2) to TRBJ1-1, with D uncertain. The CDR3 consists of 14 residues. CDR1 and CDR2 (germline): LGHDT, YNNKEL (reference sequence). The germline V and J ends were trimmed by 4 bases and 5 bases, with 14 bases remaining between them. CDR3 in DNA: TGTGCCAGCAGCCCAACATACACGGGGACTGAAGCTTTCTTT. Its translation: CASSPTYTGTEAFF.

The chain is built from TRBV7-2 and TRBJ2-2; TRBD1 is a possible D gene (6 bases). Trimming shortened V by 8 bases and J by 13 bases, and 26 bases separated the two germline ends. Germline values: CDR1 SGHTA, CDR2 FQGNSA. The CDR3 sequence is 15 residues long. CDR3 region: CASRPDERDILRLFF. The DNA for the CDR3 is TGTGCCAGCCGCCCCGACGAAAGGGACATATTGCGGCTGTTTTTT.